A selection of T cell receptor beta chains follows, all from one sample in a study of cytomegalovirus exposure and HLA in healthy donors. The assay was immunoSEQ multiplex PCR, and TCRdb's table has in-frame clones only and misses some. The profile shows about 120,000 clones, roughly 8.6% of them singletons. The sequenced material came from PBMCs. Receptor source: a middle-aged woman in good health and CMV-seropositive. CDR3s include the opening cysteine and the closing phenylalanine or tryptophan.

CDR3 length: 14; J gene: TRBJ2-3; V gene: TRBV7-9; CDR3 protein: CASSLSSAPDTQYF
CDR3 length: 15; J gene: TRBJ1-1; V gene: TRBV5-1; CDR3 protein: CASRPTELNGLEAFF
CDR3 length: 14; J gene: TRBJ2-5; V gene: TRBV18; CDR3 protein: CASSPGTGGETQYF
CDR3 length: 14; J gene: TRBJ1-1; V gene: TRBV6-5; CDR3 protein: CASRPQGPNTEAFF
CDR3 length: 14; J gene: TRBJ1-6; V gene: TRBV6-5; CDR3 protein: CASTYRGYNSPLHF
CDR3 length: 14; J gene: TRBJ1-1; V gene: TRBV30; CDR3 protein: CAWSLGQRNTEAFF
CDR3 length: 12; J gene: TRBJ1-1; V gene: TRBV2; CDR3 protein: CASSQTEAEAFF
CDR3 length: 13; J gene: TRBJ1-1; V gene: TRBV7-2; CDR3 protein: CASSWGGNTEAFF
CDR3 length: 13; J gene: TRBJ2-7; V gene: TRBV6-5; CDR3 protein: CASSPGTGYEQYF
CDR3 length: 14; J gene: TRBJ2-7; V gene: TRBV19; CDR3 protein: CASRRTGAPYEQYF
CDR3 length: 16; J gene: TRBJ2-2; V gene: TRBV7-6; CDR3 protein: CASSAGRASNTGELFF
CDR3 length: 13; J gene: TRBJ2-7; V gene: TRBV7-2; CDR3 protein: CASSLTSSYEQYF
CDR3 length: 15; J gene: TRBJ1-4; V gene: TRBV7-9; CDR3 protein: CASSPRTGSNEKLFF
CDR3 length: 15; J gene: TRBJ2-3; V gene: TRBV7-2; CDR3 protein: CASSLARGPTDTQYF
CDR3 length: 15; J gene: TRBJ2-2; V gene: TRBV10-1; CDR3 protein: CASSPDRLDTGELFF
CDR3 length: 14; J gene: TRBJ1-1; V gene: TRBV27; CDR3 protein: CASSLKFMGPEAFF
CDR3 length: 16; J gene: TRBJ2-1; V gene: TRBV11-3; CDR3 protein: CASSLGGSTSYNEQFF
CDR3 length: 15; J gene: TRBJ1-2; V gene: TRBV7-2; CDR3 protein: CASSLVGPRDYGYTF
CDR3 length: 14; J gene: TRBJ2-7; V gene: TRBV9; CDR3 protein: CASSNDRGGYEQYF
CDR3 length: 18; J gene: TRBJ1-2; V gene: TRBV5-8; CDR3 protein: CASSLTPRFQGAQDGYTF
CDR3 length: 13; J gene: TRBJ1-5; V gene: TRBV18; CDR3 protein: CASSRQTDQPQHF
CDR3 length: 16; J gene: TRBJ2-3; V gene: TRBV7-9; CDR3 protein: CASSSTGQGVPDTQYF
CDR3 length: 14; J gene: TRBJ2-7; V gene: TRBV5-5; CDR3 protein: CASSPSGTSYEQYF
CDR3 length: 15; J gene: TRBJ2-3; V gene: TRBV5-5; CDR3 protein: CASRPTSASPYTQYF
CDR3 length: 14; J gene: TRBJ2-2; V gene: TRBV5-4; CDR3 protein: CASSLRVNTGELFF
CDR3 length: 12; J gene: TRBJ1-4; V gene: TRBV27; CDR3 protein: CASSTGDEKLFF
CDR3 length: 17; J gene: TRBJ2-2; V gene: TRBV18; CDR3 protein: CASSPERTDVITGELFF